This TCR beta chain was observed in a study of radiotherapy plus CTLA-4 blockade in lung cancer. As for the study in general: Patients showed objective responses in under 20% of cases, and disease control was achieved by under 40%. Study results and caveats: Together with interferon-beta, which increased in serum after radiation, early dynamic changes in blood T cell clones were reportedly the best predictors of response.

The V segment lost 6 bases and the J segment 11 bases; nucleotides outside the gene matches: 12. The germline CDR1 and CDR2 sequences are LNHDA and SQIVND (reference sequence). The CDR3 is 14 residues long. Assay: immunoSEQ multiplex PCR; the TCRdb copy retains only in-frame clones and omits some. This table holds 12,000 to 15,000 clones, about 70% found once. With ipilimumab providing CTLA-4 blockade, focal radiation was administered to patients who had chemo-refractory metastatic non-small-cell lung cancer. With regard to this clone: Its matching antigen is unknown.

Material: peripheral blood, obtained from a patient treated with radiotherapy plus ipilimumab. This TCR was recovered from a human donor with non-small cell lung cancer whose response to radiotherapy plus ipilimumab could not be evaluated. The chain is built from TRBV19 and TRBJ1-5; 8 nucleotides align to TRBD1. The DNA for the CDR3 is TGTGCCAGTAGGCGGGACAGGTTCCCGTTGACCCAGCATTTT. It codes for CASRRDRFPLTQHF.